These 6 T cell receptor beta chains originate from one sample sequenced in a study of human T cells and chemical hapten exposure. Time point: healthy volunteer bleed at 2 weeks. Whole blood, unfractionated, served as the material for total RNA extraction. Via MiXCR, TCRdb re-called the RACE reads, giving one row per CDR3 protein. The sample lists over 45,000 distinct CDR3 sequences, 3.5% to 4.5% occurring once. The material sequenced was whole blood. The receptor source for this set is a female donor in good health. Some clones in this sample may be carry-over from other donors' samples.

This clonotype was counted between two and nine times. V and J are TRBV9 and TRBJ2-5; the match to TRBD2 covers 10 bases. Germline V gene sequence: CDR1 SGDLS, CDR2 YYNGEE. The V segment lost 3 bases and the J segment 8 bases; nucleotides outside the gene matches: 4. This CDR3 region has 13 residues. The CDR3 sequence is CASSGKRGGTQYF. CDR3 DNA: TGTGCCAGCAGCGGAAAGCGGGGGGGTACCCAGTACTTC.

In its sample, this clonotype was seen a few times. The CDR3 region is CASSMTGIPYEQYF. The DNA of the CDR3 is TGTGCCAGTAGTATGACAGGGATTCCGTACGAGCAGTACTTC. The chain joins TRBV19 to TRBJ2-7, with 7 bases aligning to TRBD1. Trimming removed 3 bases from V and 4 bases from J; junction bases left unmatched: 6. There are 14 residues in the CDR3. Germline V gene lookup returns CDR1 LNHDA and CDR2 SQIVND (reference sequence).

The sample holds many counts of this clonotype. The genes are TRBV2 and TRBJ1-1; D gene unclear. Trimming stripped 2 bases from V and 5 bases from J, with 15 bases between. This CDR3 region has 15 residues. CDR1 and CDR2 from the germline V gene are SNHLY and FYNNEI. This CDR3 is CASSETGVGMTEAFF. The CDR3, as DNA: TGTGCCAGCAGTGAAACGGGAGTAGGCATGACTGAAGCTTTCTTT.

This clonotype was counted many times. The chain has TRBV11-2 and TRBJ2-3; D uncertain. V was trimmed by 8 bases and J by 5 bases, leaving 8 bases between them. Germline V gene lookup returns CDR1 SGHAT and CDR2 FQNNGV. The CDR3 is made up of 11 amino acids. In nucleotides, the CDR3 is TGTGCCAGCGCGATGGGAGATACGCAGTATTTT. As protein: CASAMGDTQYF. Combining the CDR3 with reference TRBV11-2 and TRBJ2-3 gives the whole variable domain EAGVAQSPRYKIIEKRQSVAFWCNPISGHATLYWYQQILGQGPKLLIQFQNNGVVDDSQLPKDRFSAERLKGVDSTLKIQPAKLEDSAVYLCASAMGDTQYFGPGTRLTVL.

At least ten counts were recorded for this clonotype. The rearrangement joins TRBV5-4 to TRBJ2-1; 9 bases fit TRBD2. With 0 bases clipped from V and 12 bases from J, the junction kept 7 bases outside the gene matches. The CDR3 covers 14 residues. The germline CDR1 and CDR2 sequences are SGHNT and YYREEE (reference sequence). CDR3 residues: CASSLEFSGGRQFF. CDR3 DNA sequence: TGTGCCAGCAGCTTGGAATTTAGCGGGGGAAGGCAGTTCTTC.

In this sample, this clonotype turned up many times. The V gene is TRBV5-5, the J gene TRBJ2-7; D might be TRBD1 or TRBD2, each matching 5 bases. Per the germline V gene, CDR1 is SGHKS and CDR2 is YYEKEE (reference sequence). V lost 0 bases to trimming and J lost 2 bases, with 9 bases between them. The CDR3 contains 14 residues. CDR3 loop: CASSLGMGPYEQYF. The CDR3 DNA follows: TGTGCCAGCAGCTTGGGTATGGGACCCTACGAGCAGTACTTC.